The 29 T cell receptor beta chains below come from one sample, sequenced in a study of T cells in Graves' hyperthyroidism and ophthalmopathy. RNA transcripts provided the source from which TCR beta CDR3 regions were amplified. The HTBI primer set drove a first-round RT-PCR of the TCR CDR3. Using its own MiXCR run on the multiplex PCR reads, TCRdb lists one record per CDR3 protein. The sample includes approximately 610,000 distinct CDR3 sequences, 15% to 20% of them seen just once. Sequencing was carried out using blood. Receptors were obtained from a woman in her late teens or twenties with Graves' hyperthyroidism.

The chain links TRBV3-1 to TRBJ2-3, with TRBD2 identical over 8 bases. Trimming cost V 3 bases and J 2 bases; bases outside gene matches: 7. Germline-derived CDR1 and CDR2 are LGHDT and YNNKEL (reference sequence). The CDR3 totals 16 residues. The CDR3 DNA reads as TGTGCCAGCAGCCACTTTAGCGGGAAATCCACAGATACGCAGTATTTT. This sequence encodes CASSHFSGKSTDTQYF.

This clonotype was counted ten times or more. The chain joins TRBV20-1 to TRBJ2-7, with D possibly matching TRBD2 (6 bases). The CDR3 sequence is 14 residues long. The V and J ends lost 6 bases and 2 bases respectively, with 17 bases between them. Germline V lookup: CDR1 DFQATT, CDR2 SNEGSKA (reference sequence). This CDR3 is CSAGDVSGPYEQYF. CDR3 nucleotide sequence: TGCAGTGCGGGGGATGTTAGCGGTCCCTACGAGCAGTACTTC.

There are a few counts of this clonotype. V and J are TRBV7-6 and TRBJ2-2, with unresolved D. In germline, CDR1 is SGHVS, CDR2 FNYEAQ. The CDR3 covers 13 residues. V lost 2 bases, J lost 6 bases, and 7 bases lay in between. Written as DNA, the CDR3 is TGTGCCAGCAGCTTATCTCCGGCCGGGGAGCTGTTTTTT. This codes for CASSLSPAGELFF.

This clonotype showed up many times. V usage is TRBV2 and J usage is TRBJ2-7, with unresolved D. This CDR3 has 13 amino acids. Germline values: CDR1 SNHLY, CDR2 FYNNEI. Trimming pared 7 bases from V and 4 bases from J, leaving 14 bases between. This chain's CDR3 is CASMRRERYEQYF. CDR3 in DNA: TGTGCCAGCATGAGAAGGGAAAGGTACGAGCAGTACTTC. Filled out from reference TRBV2 and TRBJ2-7, the complete variable domain reads EPEVTQTPSHQVTQMGQEVILRCVPISNHLYFYWYRQILGQKVEFLVSFYNNEISEKSEIFDDQFSVERPDGSNFTLKIRSTKLEDSAMYFCASMRRERYEQYFGPGTRLTVT.

The chain recombines TRBV20-1 with TRBJ2-7; D possibly uses TRBD1 or TRBD2 (5 bases each). Germline-derived CDR1 and CDR2 are DFQATT and SNEGSKA (reference sequence). The CDR3 is 10 amino acids. The CDR3 DNA follows: TGCGTAGTGGGGGAACACGAGCAGTACTTC. It translates to CVVGEHEQYF.

This clonotype appeared many times. This CDR3 is CASSSGAYGYTF. In nucleotides, the CDR3 is TGTGCCAGCAGCTCAGGGGCCTATGGCTACACCTTC. J is TRBJ1-2 and V is TRBV7-9, with D perhaps TRBD1 (6 bases). Per germline, CDR1 SEHNR and CDR2 FQNEAQ (reference sequence). V was trimmed by 4 bases and J by 4 bases, leaving 7 bases between them. The CDR3 has 12 amino acids.

The chain joins TRBV7-9 to TRBJ2-2; TRBD1 is a possible D gene (6 bases). Germline V gene lookup returns CDR1 SEHNR and CDR2 FQNEAQ (reference sequence). V lost 2 bases and J lost 6, with 13 bases in between. This CDR3 is 15 amino acids long. CDR3 bases: TGTGCCAGCAGCTTAACAGGGAAGGGCGCCGGGGAGCTGTTTTTT. Translating it yields CASSLTGKGAGELFF.

The chain is built from TRBV25-1 and TRBJ2-7; maybe TRBD1 (5 bases). Germline V gene sequence: CDR1 MGHDK, CDR2 SYGVNS. Trimming left V 2 bases short and J 0 bases short, with 14 bases between. The CDR3 spans 16 residues. CDR3: CASSEAKGSSSYEQYF. CDR3 bases: TGTGCCAGCAGTGAAGCCAAGGGGTCGAGCTCCTACGAGCAGTACTTC.

This clonotype has a count of ten or more. The rearrangement joins TRBV6-1 to TRBJ2-3, with D possibly being TRBD2 (6 bases). Germline V gives CDR1 MNHNS, CDR2 SASEGT. Trimming took 2 bases from V and 0 from J, leaving 15 bases between them. This CDR3 spans 17 amino acids. The CDR3 loop is CASSENPFGGSTDTQYF. DNA for the CDR3: TGTGCCAGCAGTGAAAACCCCTTCGGGGGTAGCACAGATACGCAGTATTTT.

This clonotype occurred a few times. The chain has TRBV9 and TRBJ2-6; D may be TRBD1 (6 bases). Germline V lookup: CDR1 SGDLS, CDR2 YYNGEE. Trimming took off 0 bases at V and 3 bases at J, with 7 bases between the two ends. The CDR3 spans 15 residues. The CDR3 coding sequence is TGTGCCAGCAGCGTAGGGGGGCTTGGGGCCAACGTCCTGACTTTC. Translation gives CASSVGGLGANVLTF.

V is TRBV7-9 and J is TRBJ1-5, with no clear D. The CDR3 runs to 15 residues. The germline V gene encodes CDR1 SEHNR and CDR2 FQNEAQ (reference sequence). V was pared by 5 bases and J by 0 bases, with 11 bases between. The DNA of the CDR3 is TGTGCCAGCAGCCCGGACGGCCTTAGCAATCAGCCCCAGCATTTT. Its translation is CASSPDGLSNQPQHF. Drawing the rest from reference TRBV7-9 and TRBJ1-5, the complete variable domain is DTGVSQNPRHKITKRGQNVTFRCDPISEHNRLYWYRQTLGQGPEFLTYFQNEAQLEKSRLLSDRFSAERPKGSFSTLEIQRTEQGDSAMYLCASSPDGLSNQPQHFGDGTRLSIL.

This chain joins TRBV2 and TRBJ2-1; TRBD2 matches 9 bases. The junction had 9 bases not matched to a gene; V was cut back by 6 bases and J by 3 bases. This CDR3 comprises 16 residues. Germline assignment: CDR1 SNHLY and CDR2 FYNNEI. The CDR3 coding sequence is TGTGCCAGCAGAAAACAGGAACTAGCGGGCTACAATGAGCAGTTCTTC. Protein: CASRKQELAGYNEQFF.

The rearrangement links TRBV14 to TRBJ2-1, with 13 bases fitting TRBD2. The CDR3 runs to 16 residues. Germline V lookup: CDR1 SGHDN, CDR2 FVKESK. With V trimmed by 4 bases and J by 4 bases, 4 bases remained unmatched. The CDR3 loop is CASSRRTSGRYNEQFF. DNA for the CDR3: TGTGCCAGCAGCCGGAGGACTAGCGGGAGATACAATGAGCAGTTCTTC.

The sample holds a few counts of this clonotype. V and J are TRBV29-1 and TRBJ2-7; D is possibly TRBD1 (6 bases). This CDR3 region has 14 residues. Germline CDR1 SQVTM, CDR2 ANQGSEA. Trimming took off 4 bases at V and 6 bases at J, with 19 bases between the two ends. The CDR3 DNA is TGCAGCGTTGTGGGGGCTCTAAGCGGATCCGAGCAGTACTTC. It yields the protein CSVVGALSGSEQYF.

The chain recombines TRBV7-9 with TRBJ1-1; unclear D gene. CDR1 is SEHNR and CDR2 is FQNEAQ in the germline V gene (reference sequence). This CDR3 contains 14 residues. V was shortened by 3 bases and J by 1 base, with 9 bases between the two germline ends. The CDR3 DNA follows: TGTGCCAGCAGCTTTGGCAGTCAGAACACTGAAGCTTTCTTT. Its translation: CASSFGSQNTEAFF.

This clonotype appeared a few times. This chain joins TRBV7-2 and TRBJ2-7, with 12 bases matching TRBD1. The CDR3 totals 18 residues. V lost 4 bases to trimming and J lost 1 base; unmatched junction nucleotides: 11. Per germline, CDR1 SGHTA and CDR2 FQGNSA. The CDR3 reads CASSSRGTGGNISYEQYF. The CDR3 DNA reads TGTGCCAGCAGCTCCCGGGGGACAGGGGGCAATATTTCCTACGAGCAGTACTTC.

This rearrangement joins TRBV7-6 to TRBJ2-3, with D uncertain. The CDR3 spans 17 residues. Trimming left V 5 bases short and J 1 base short, with 19 bases between. Germline V CDR1 and CDR2: SGHVS, FNYEAQ. CDR3 residues: CASSHAFEVWGTDTQYF. The CDR3 DNA reads TGTGCCAGCAGCCACGCGTTTGAGGTTTGGGGCACAGATACGCAGTATTTT.

This clonotype was picked up many times. The chain is built from TRBV20-1 and TRBJ2-5, with a tentative D call TRBD2 (6 bases). V was cut by 6 bases and J by 2 bases, with 13 bases left in between. The CDR3 contains 13 residues. Germline V gene lookup returns CDR1 DFQATT and CDR2 SNEGSKA (reference sequence). This CDR3 reads CSAKGGGQETQYF. Written as DNA, the CDR3 is TGCAGTGCCAAAGGAGGAGGGCAAGAGACCCAGTACTTC.

This clonotype was seen a few times. The chain carries TRBV19 and TRBJ1-1, with D unclear. Germline assignment: CDR1 LNHDA and CDR2 SQIVND (reference sequence). This CDR3 region has 15 residues. V lost 2 bases and J lost 0, with 10 bases in between. CDR3: CASSINRNMNTEAFF. CDR3 sequence (DNA): TGTGCCAGTAGTATAAACAGAAACATGAACACTGAAGCTTTCTTT.

This clonotype was observed a handful of times. The rearrangement joins TRBV20-1 to TRBJ1-2; 11 bases line up with TRBD1. Germline V gene data show CDR1 as DFQATT and CDR2 as SNEGSKA (reference sequence). The trim removed 4 bases at V and 7 bases at J, leaving 8 bases unmatched. The CDR3 is 14 residues long. Here the CDR3 reads CSAKTGQGVIGYTF. CDR3 coding DNA: TGCAGTGCTAAAACGGGACAGGGGGTCATTGGCTACACCTTC.

This clonotype was detected many times. The J gene is TRBJ2-4, the V gene TRBV28, with D possibly matching TRBD2 (5 bases). V lost 4 bases to trimming and J lost 0 bases, with 10 bases between them. Per the germline V gene, CDR1 is MDHEN and CDR2 is SYDVKM. This CDR3 has 15 residues. CDR3 sequence (DNA): TGTGCCAGCAGTTCCGCCGGGAAAGCCAAAAACATTCAGTACTTC. This encodes CASSSAGKAKNIQYF.

This clonotype was counted many times. The chain employs TRBV5-1 and TRBJ2-1; D is possibly TRBD1 or TRBD2 (5 bases each). CDR3 length: 13 residues. Germline V CDR1 and CDR2: SGHRS, YFSETQ. V dropped 7 bases and J dropped 5 bases, with 13 bases sitting between them. The CDR3 loop is CASRRDQNNEQFF. The CDR3 region has the DNA TGCGCCAGCCGCCGGGACCAGAACAATGAGCAGTTCTTC.

The V and J genes are TRBV7-7 and TRBJ2-1, with a possible D match to TRBD1 (6 bases). Trimming removed 1 base from V and 8 bases from J, with 15 bases in between. CDR1 and CDR2 from the germline V gene are SSHAT and FNYEAQ (reference sequence). CDR3 size: 15 residues. This chain's CDR3 is CASSLGERGHYEQFF. In DNA, the CDR3 is TGTGCCAGCAGCTTAGGCGAAAGGGGACACTATGAGCAGTTCTTC.

In this sample, this clonotype turned up many times. The genes are TRBV3-1 and TRBJ1-2, with TRBD1 identical over 8 bases. J lost 4 bases, V lost 8 bases, and 9 bases had no gene match. This CDR3 is 14 amino acids long. Germline-derived CDR1 and CDR2 are LGHDT and YNNKEL (reference sequence). Written as DNA, the CDR3 is TGTGCCAGCTCACCCGGACAGGGCGCCTATGGCTACACCTTC. Translated: CASSPGQGAYGYTF. Combining the CDR3 with reference TRBV3-1 and TRBJ1-2 gives the whole variable domain DTAVSQTPKYLVTQMGNDKSIKCEQNLGHDTMYWYKQDSKKFLKIMFSYNNKELIINETVPNRFSPKSPDKAHLNLHINSLELGDSAVYFCASSPGQGAYGYTFGSGTRLTVV.

This clonotype showed up many times. The V and J genes are TRBV12-3 or TRBV12-4 and TRBJ1-4, with D perhaps TRBD1 (6 bases). V shed 3 bases and J shed 7 bases, with 12 bases lying between them. The CDR3 sequence is 14 residues long. The CDR3 DNA reads TGTGCCAGCAGTTTTGGGGGCGCGAGTGAAAAACTGTTTTTT. This codes for CASSFGGASEKLFF.

The table lists this clonotype with many counts. This rearrangement joins TRBV3-1 to TRBJ1-1; D is ambiguous. This CDR3 has 13 residues. V was trimmed by 1 base and J by 4 bases, leaving 7 bases between them. The germline CDR1 and CDR2 sequences are LGHDT and YNNKEL (reference sequence). DNA of the CDR3: TGTGCCAGCAGCCAAGCGACGGTCACTGAAGCTTTCTTT. It is translated as CASSQATVTEAFF.

The V gene is TRBV10-3, the J gene TRBJ2-3; D not certain. Germline V CDR1 and CDR2: ENHRY, SYGVKD. This CDR3 contains 15 residues. With 2 bases removed from V and 2 bases from J, the gap between germline ends came to 11 bases. The CDR3, as DNA: TGTGCCATCAGTGAGCTGCCAGCTCCCACAGATACGCAGTATTTT. Translation gives CAISELPAPTDTQYF.

This clonotype showed up many times. In DNA, the CDR3 is TGCAGTGCGGTGAACACAGATACGCAGTATTTT. It yields the protein CSAVNTDTQYF. The J gene is TRBJ2-3, the V gene TRBV20-1; D is unclear. The ends were cut back, 6 bases at V and 2 bases at J, with 6 bases in the middle. Looked up from germline, CDR1 is DFQATT and CDR2 is SNEGSKA (reference sequence). CDR3 length: 11 residues.

The rearrangement uses TRBV6-1 and TRBJ2-2, with D uncertain. Germline loops: CDR1 MNHNS, CDR2 SASEGT. The CDR3 length is 13 residues. V lost 4 bases, J lost 6 bases, and 9 bases lay in between. The CDR3 bases are TGTGCCAGCAGTGCTGCGAGTTCCGGGGAGCTGTTTTTT. The encoded protein is CASSAASSGELFF.